These 19 T cell receptor beta chains were sequenced from one sample in a study of post-analysis software for immune sequencing data. Broader study findings: Among a handful of TRBV segments more frequent in patients than controls were TRBV5-6, TRBV5-1 and TRBV20-1.

These TCRs are of unknown antigen specificity. Sequencing libraries made from TCR beta cDNA carried unique molecular identifiers. A single record per CDR3 protein comes from TCRdb applying MiXCR to the PCR reads. The sample has roughly 700,000 distinct CDR3 sequences, 30% seen once. Sample: blood. These receptors were obtained from a girl aged 5-17 years with multiple sclerosis.

This clonotype was counted only a few times. The gene calls are TRBV28 and TRBJ2-4; 10 nucleotides align to TRBD1. The V segment lost 2 bases and the J segment 8 bases; nucleotides outside the gene matches: 3. The CDR3 consists of 14 residues. The V gene's germline CDR1 is MDHEN and CDR2 SYDVKM. The CDR3 DNA is TGTGCCAGCAGTTTAGGGGACAGGGGACACATTCAGTACTTC. As protein: CASSLGDRGHIQYF. Variable domain in full (rest from reference TRBV28 and TRBJ2-4): DVKVTQSSRYLVKRTGEKVFLECVQDMDHENMFWYRQDPGLGLRLIYFSYDVKMKEKGDIPEGYSVSREKKERFSLILESASTNQTSMYLCASSLGDRGHIQYFGAGTRLSVL.

A single count supports this clonotype. The DNA of the CDR3 is TGCGCCAGCAGCCCGGGGGGTGGGCGGCAGTCCTACAATGAGCAGTTCTTC. Translating it yields CASSPGGGRQSYNEQFF. The chain recombines TRBV5-1 with TRBJ2-1, with 7 bases that match TRBD2. Germline V gene lookup returns CDR1 SGHRS and CDR2 YFSETQ. This CDR3 is 17 amino acids long. Germline trimming cut 4 bases from V and 1 base from J; bases unmatched to any gene: 11. The variable domain in full, completed from reference TRBV5-1 and TRBJ2-1, reads KAGVTQTPRYLIKTRGQQVTLSCSPISGHRSVSWYQQTPGQGLQFLFEYFSETQRNKGNFPGRFSGRQFSNSRSEMNVSTLELGDSALYLCASSPGGGRQSYNEQFFGPGTRLTVL.

This clonotype was seen a few times. The rearrangement joins TRBV20-1 to TRBJ1-1; D is ambiguous. This CDR3 region has 11 residues. Germline lookup yields CDR1 DFQATT and CDR2 SNEGSKA (reference sequence). V lost 0 bases, J lost 6 bases, and 5 bases lay in between. The chain's CDR3 is CSARESPEAFF. CDR3 nucleotide sequence: TGCAGTGCTAGAGAGAGCCCTGAAGCTTTCTTT.

Only one count was recorded for this clonotype. This sequence joins TRBV7-9 and TRBJ2-2; D possibly corresponds to TRBD1 (5 bases). Looked up from germline, CDR1 is SEHNR and CDR2 is FQNEAQ (reference sequence). V was pared by 7 bases and J by 2 bases, with 14 bases between. This CDR3 is built from 15 residues. The CDR3 region is CASNLGQGNTGELFF. CDR3 coding DNA: TGTGCCAGCAACCTGGGGCAGGGAAACACCGGGGAGCTGTTTTTT.

The chain uses TRBV5-1 and TRBJ2-7, with 10 bases matching TRBD2. The CDR3 has 18 amino acids. The germline V gene has CDR1 SGHRS and CDR2 YFSETQ. V was pared by 1 base and J by 3 bases, with 13 bases of the junction left unmatched. The CDR3 DNA reads as TGCGCCAGCAGCTTGCCAGTGGGGACTAGCGTAGAGGACTACGAGCAGTACTTC. Protein product: CASSLPVGTSVEDYEQYF.

V gene TRBV29-1 combines with J gene TRBJ2-5; D is undetermined. V lost 4 bases and J 2 bases, leaving 5 bases between the germline ends. This CDR3 spans 11 amino acids. Looked up from germline, CDR1 is SQVTM and CDR2 is ANQGSEA. Written as DNA, the CDR3 is TGCAGCGTTGTGGAACAAGAGACCCAGTACTTC. This codes for CSVVEQETQYF.

This clonotype appeared a few times. J is TRBJ2-5 and V is TRBV5-4; TRBD1 is a possible D gene (7 bases). V lost 4 bases and J 1 base, leaving 14 bases between the germline ends. Germline CDR1 reads SGHNT; CDR2 reads YYREEE (reference sequence). CDR3 size: 15 residues. CDR3 nucleotides: TGTGCCAGCAGCCCCTCGGGGGACAGCCAAGAGACCCAGTACTTC. Its translation is CASSPSGDSQETQYF.

The V call is TRBV9, the J call TRBJ2-5; 12 bases align to TRBD2. The CDR3 totals 16 residues. V lost 3 bases, J lost 11 bases, and 14 bases stayed unmatched. In germline, CDR1 is SGDLS, CDR2 YYNGEE. The CDR3 protein is CASSERTSGTYNEQYF. The CDR3 bases are TGTGCCAGCAGCGAAAGGACTAGCGGGACATACAATGAGCAGTACTTC.

This clonotype was counted only a few times. The V and J genes are TRBV6-1 and TRBJ1-2; D gene unclear. CDR3 length equals 13 residues. Germline V gene lookup returns CDR1 MNHNS and CDR2 SASEGT. V was trimmed by 1 base and J by 2 bases, leaving 5 bases between them. For the CDR3, the DNA is TGTGCCAGCAGTGAAGGGTTGAACTATGGCTACACCTTC. As protein: CASSEGLNYGYTF.

This clonotype was picked up one time. The chain uses TRBV7-2 and TRBJ2-3, with D perhaps matching TRBD2 (5 bases). CDR3 length: 16 residues. The V gene's germline CDR1 is SGHTA and CDR2 FQGNSA. The germline V and J ends were trimmed by 0 bases and 4 bases, with 14 bases remaining between them. The CDR3 DNA is TGTGCCAGCAGCTTAGCGCCGCGTGGCGGGTCAGATACGCAGTATTTT. Protein: CASSLAPRGGSDTQYF.

The genes are TRBV20-1 and TRBJ2-7; 7 bases agree with TRBD2. The trim removed 5 bases at V and 8 bases at J, leaving 21 bases unmatched. The CDR3 runs to 16 residues. Germline CDR1 and CDR2: DFQATT and SNEGSKA (reference sequence). The CDR3 loop reads CSAGKSIESLAEKQYF. CDR3 in DNA: TGCAGTGCTGGAAAGTCGATAGAAAGTCTAGCGGAGAAGCAGTACTTC.

This clonotype was detected a few times. This chain joins TRBV6-5 and TRBJ2-1; the match to TRBD1 covers 7 bases. CDR1 is MNHEY and CDR2 is SVGAGI in the germline V gene. V shed 0 bases, J shed 9 bases, and the junction held 8 bases outside the gene matches. The CDR3 extends over 15 amino acids. The CDR3 reads CASSYSTSGGGEQFF. The DNA for the CDR3 is TGTGCCAGCAGTTACTCCACGTCAGGGGGTGGTGAGCAGTTCTTC.

There are a few counts of this clonotype. The chain couples TRBV6-2 or TRBV6-3 to TRBJ1-4, with a possible D match to TRBD1 (5 bases). CDR3 length equals 12 residues. Trimming removed 6 bases at V and 10 bases at J, with 12 bases between. Germline loops: CDR1 MNHEY, CDR2 SVGEGT. CDR3 amino acids: CASSQGSAKLFF. The CDR3 DNA reads TGTGCCAGCAGCCAGGGATCTGCAAAACTGTTTTTT.

The chain joins TRBV5-1 to TRBJ1-3; no reliable D call. Trimming shortened V by 5 bases and J by 2 bases, and 23 bases separated the two germline ends. Germline V CDR1 and CDR2: SGHRS, YFSETQ. The CDR3 extends over 18 amino acids. CDR3 nucleotide sequence: TGCGCCAGCAGAATAACCCCGACCGCAATCACCCCTGGAAACACCATATATTTT. Encoded protein: CASRITPTAITPGNTIYF.

This clonotype was counted a few times. This CDR3 is CASSDAAYEQYF. The CDR3 region has the DNA TGTGCCAGCAGCGACGCGGCCTACGAGCAGTACTTC. The chain employs TRBV11-2 and TRBJ2-7; the D is unclear. The CDR3 spans 12 residues. Germline CDR1 reads SGHAT; CDR2 reads FQNNGV. V lost 5 bases to trimming and J lost 2 bases, with 7 bases between them.

The J gene is TRBJ2-3, the V gene TRBV4-1; 8 nucleotides align to TRBD2. The length of the CDR3 is 14 residues. Losses at the gene ends were 5 bases for V and 5 bases for J; bases not matched to a gene: 6. Germline V gives CDR1 MGHRA, CDR2 YSYEKL. The CDR3 region is CASSSSGGIDTQYF. The CDR3 bases are TGCGCCAGCAGCTCCAGCGGGGGCATAGATACGCAGTATTTT.

This clonotype came up a few times. This chain joins TRBV7-2 and TRBJ1-1, with D maybe TRBD1 (5 bases). This CDR3 contains 14 residues. Looked up from germline, CDR1 is SGHTA and CDR2 is FQGNSA. V was cut by 5 bases and J by 5 bases, with 15 bases left in between. CDR3 in DNA: TGTGCCAGCAGCCCACCTCAGGGATGGACTGAAGCTTTCTTT. This sequence encodes CASSPPQGWTEAFF.

This clonotype was counted a single time. The J gene is TRBJ2-7, the V gene TRBV5-1; TRBD2 is a possible D gene (7 bases). V was pared by 3 bases and J by 7 bases, with 20 bases between. The germline CDR1 and CDR2 sequences are SGHRS and YFSETQ. The CDR3 runs to 15 residues. CDR3 region: CASSWRVGGDNEQYF. The DNA for the CDR3 is TGCGCCAGCAGCTGGCGGGTGGGAGGGGACAATGAGCAGTACTTC.

This rearrangement joins TRBV20-1 to TRBJ2-1; possible D gene TRBD2, 6 bases. The V gene lost 5 bases and the J gene lost 13 bases, with 24 bases spanning the gap. The germline V gene encodes CDR1 DFQATT and CDR2 SNEGSKA (reference sequence). The CDR3 contains 14 residues. CDR3 nucleotide sequence: TGCAGTGCTCGGGACTTCCGGGGCCGGGAGACCCAGTTCTTC. Translated: CSARDFRGRETQFF.